This T cell receptor beta chain was observed in a study of early T cells in non-severe SARS-CoV-2 infection. The V end was cut by 0 bases, the J end by 4 bases, with 16 bases between. CDR3 length: 15 amino acids. Germline V gene lookup returns CDR1 SQVTM and CDR2 ANQGSEA. Tagging with unique molecular identifiers was applied to individual cDNA molecules. TCRdb redid the calling of the 5' RACE reads with MiXCR, one entry per CDR3 protein. The sample lists about 43,000 distinct CDR3 sequences; roughly a tenth were seen once. This clonotype was observed a handful of times. The source of this sequence is an adult who was a healthcare worker with PCR-confirmed SARS-CoV-2 infection or an uninfected control (not recorded which). The rearrangement joins TRBV29-1 to TRBJ2-7; TRBD2 is a possible D gene (7 bases). Material for sequencing was whole blood. CDR3 residues: CSVEDPGGGAYEQYF. The CDR3 coding sequence is TGCAGCGTTGAAGATCCCGGAGGGGGGGCTTACGAGCAGTACTTC.